This T cell receptor (beta chain) was sequenced for a study of cytomegalovirus exposure and HLA in healthy donors. This CDR3 contains 15 residues. The germline V and J ends were trimmed by 3 bases and 3 bases, with 15 bases remaining between them. Per germline, CDR1 SGDLS and CDR2 YYNGEE. PCR used 60 Vbeta primers and 13 Jbeta primers. The data were produced by immunoSEQ multiplex PCR, yet TCRdb's version contains in-frame clones alone and is incomplete. The sample lists more than 100,000 clones; roughly 14% were seen once. The source material was PBMCs. This rearrangement joins TRBV9 to TRBJ1-1; perhaps TRBD1 as D (5 bases). This clonotype was obtained from a woman aged 18-30 years in good health and CMV-seronegative. The CDR3 here is CASSALGEGDTEAFF. The CDR3, as DNA: TGTGCCAGCAGCGCCCTGGGGGAGGGAGACACTGAAGCTTTCTTT.